The rows below give T cell receptor beta chains drawn from one sample of a study of CD8 T cells in ankylosing spondylitis. TCRdb itself ran the 5' RACE reads through MiXCR, one entry per CDR3 protein. The sample holds about 220,000 distinct CDR3 sequences, more than 5.5% seen once. Sequencing was done on a sample of blood, either unsorted or a sorted T cell fraction (not recorded which). These receptors came from a male donor with ankylosing spondylitis. Both conserved end residues are part of each CDR3. The D gene is left open where the match is weak. Clone size, where shown, is once, few, many, or a class for clones that have expanded.

>-|TRBJ1-2|16|TRBV19|-
TGTGCCAGTAGTGGGCCATTGCCCGAAGGCAACTATGGCTACACCTTC
CASSGPLPEGNYGYTF
>-|TRBJ2-7|17|TRBV6-5|few
TGTGCCAGCAGTTACGACCCCAGTCAGGGCAGAGGATACGAGCAGTACTTC
CASSYDPSQGRGYEQYF
>TRBD1|TRBJ2-7|15|TRBV4-1|-
TGCGCCAGCAGCCAAGTGGGACAGGGGGCCTACGAGCAGTACTTC
CASSQVGQGAYEQYF
>-|TRBJ2-1|16|TRBV7-8|many
TGTGCCAGCAGCTTAGTGCCGGCGAACTCCTACAATGAGCAGTTCTTC
CASSLVPANSYNEQFF
>-|TRBJ2-7|14|TRBV6-1|-
TGTGCCTGCTTCTCGCCAGGGGCCTCCTACGAGCAGTACTTC
CACFSPGASYEQYF
>TRBD1|TRBJ1-2|16|TRBV7-9|many
TGTGCCAGCAGCTCCAAGGGACAGAGAGATAACTATGGCTACACCTTC
CASSSKGQRDNYGYTF
>-|TRBJ1-1|14|TRBV29-1|many
TGCAGCGTTGTTCGGCAGGACTGGGACACTGAAGCTTTCTTT
CSVVRQDWDTEAFF
>-|TRBJ2-5|15|TRBV11-2|many
TGTGCCAGCAGCTTGGGGGGCGACCCCCAAGAGACCCAGTACTTC
CASSLGGDPQETQYF
>TRBD1|TRBJ1-1|15|TRBV27|many
TGTGCCAGCAGTTGGACGACAGGGGTGAACACTGAAGCTTTCTTT
CASSWTTGVNTEAFF
>TRBD1|TRBJ1-2|14|TRBV9|many
TGTGCCAGCAGCGCACAGGGGATGGGCTATGGCTACACCTTC
CASSAQGMGYGYTF
>-|TRBJ2-1|13|TRBV20-1|many
TGCAGTGCTAGAGTCCCGGGTAGAAATGAGCAGTTCTTC
CSARVPGRNEQFF
>-|TRBJ2-1|12|TRBV11-2|many
TGTGCCAGCAGCTGGTCTAATCATGAGCAGTTCTTC
CASSWSNHEQFF
>TRBD1|TRBJ1-2|15|TRBV9|many
TGTGCCAGCAGGCGTACGGTGGACAGGACTGACGGCTACACCTTC
CASRRTVDRTDGYTF
>-|TRBJ2-5|16|TRBV11-2|many
TGTGCCAGCAGCTTAGTGCTCGGGGGCCCCGTGGAGACCCAGTACTTC
CASSLVLGGPVETQYF
>-|TRBJ1-1|12|TRBV7-9|many
TGTGCCAGCAGCCCTGGGATTCTTGAAGCTTTCTTT
CASSPGILEAFF
>-|TRBJ1-5|16|TRBV7-9|many
TGTGCCAGCAGCCTATCAGGGGATAATAGCAATCAGCCCCAGCATTTT
CASSLSGDNSNQPQHF
>-|TRBJ1-2|14|TRBV9|many
TGTGCCAGCCGGGAGGTTTCCACTAACTATGGCTACACCTTC
CASREVSTNYGYTF
>-|TRBJ1-2|15|TRBV4-1|many
TGCGCCAGCAGCCCGAGACTGGGAAGCGACTATGGCTACACCTTC
CASSPRLGSDYGYTF
>-|TRBJ2-7|14|TRBV7-2|many
TGTGCCAGCAGCCCAACGACAGGTACCTACGAGCAGTACTTC
CASSPTTGTYEQYF
>-|TRBJ2-3|15|TRBV12-3/TRBV12-4|-
TGTGCCAGCAGCCAGCAGGGGAATGGGGGAGATACGCAGTATTTT
CASSQQGNGGDTQYF
>-|TRBJ1-2|14|TRBV20-1|many
TGCAGTGCCGCCGATGACAGCGAGCTCTATGGCTACACCTTC
CSAADDSELYGYTF
>TRBD2|TRBJ2-5|15|TRBV7-9|many
TGTGCCAGCAGCACACTAGCGGGGGCTTTGGAGACCCAGTACTTC
CASSTLAGALETQYF
>-|TRBJ2-1|11|TRBV12-3/TRBV12-4|many
TGTGCCAGCAGGGTCGGACTATTTCAGGTCTTC
CASRVGLFQVF
>TRBD2|TRBJ2-1|16|TRBV6-1|many
TGTGCCAGCAGCCCAGTAACGGGACTAGCGCCAAATGAGCAGTTCTTC
CASSPVTGLAPNEQFF
>TRBD2|TRBJ2-1|13|TRBV6-1|-
TGTGCCACGAGGTCGGGAGGGGCCAATGAGCAGTTCTTC
CATRSGGANEQFF
>TRBD1|TRBJ2-2|13|TRBV19|-
TGTGCCAGTCGGGACAGGGACCTCGGGGAGCTGTATTTT
CASRDRDLGELYF
>-|TRBJ2-2|12|TRBV4-2|many
TGTGCCAGCAGCCTAATCACCGGGGAGCTGTTTTTT
CASSLITGELFF
>TRBD2|TRBJ2-7|15|TRBV10-3|many
TGTGCCATCAGTGACCCCGGGGGGGTTTGGTACGAGCAGTACTTC
CAISDPGGVWYEQYF
>-|TRBJ1-1|11|TRBV7-9|many
TGTGCCAGCAGCTTAGTCACTGAAGCTTTCTTT
CASSLVTEAFF
>-|TRBJ2-5|16|TRBV27|many
TGTGCCAGCAGTTTATCGAAGGGACATAAGAGACAGACCCAGTACTTC
CASSLSKGHKRQTQYF
>-|TRBJ2-7|14|TRBV9|many
TGTGCCAGCAGCGTAGGTAGGGCCTCCTACGAGCAGTACTTC
CASSVGRASYEQYF
>TRBD2|TRBJ2-1|15|TRBV20-1|-
TGCAGTGCTGAACCCACTAGCGGGAGGGACAATGAGCAGTTCTTC
CSAEPTSGRDNEQFF
>TRBD2|TRBJ2-1|14|TRBV6-1|many
TGTGCCAGCGGGACTAGCGGGCTCTACAATGAGCAGTTCTTC
CASGTSGLYNEQFF
>-|TRBJ2-1|13|TRBV5-6|many
TGTGCCAGCAGCTCCCGACAGTACAATGAGCAGTTCTTC
CASSSRQYNEQFF
>-|TRBJ1-5|15|TRBV5-6|many
TGTGCCAGCAGCTTGACGGGAGGGAGCAATCAGCCCCAGCATTTT
CASSLTGGSNQPQHF
>-|TRBJ2-2|12|TRBV12-3/TRBV12-4|many
TGTGCCAGCAGTTTTGGGAGGGGGGAGCTGTTTTTT
CASSFGRGELFF
>-|TRBJ2-7|11|TRBV12-3/TRBV12-4|many
TGCGCCAGCAGTTCTCTCTACGAGCAGTACTTC
CASSSLYEQYF
>-|TRBJ2-7|15|TRBV9|many
TGTGCCAGCAGCGTAGGTGGTGACCCCTCCTACGAGCAGTACTTC
CASSVGGDPSYEQYF
>-|TRBJ2-7|12|TRBV7-8|few
TGTGCCAGCAGCGGCTATAGGGGGGAGCAGTACTTC
CASSGYRGEQYF
>-|TRBJ2-3|16|TRBV5-6|few
TGTGCCAGCAGCTTGGCCGGCCAGGGGCTCGCAGATACGCAGTATTTT
CASSLAGQGLADTQYF
>-|TRBJ2-1|11|TRBV29-1|many
TGCAGCGTAGGGGGACATGATGAGCAGTTCTTC
CSVGGHDEQFF
>TRBD2|TRBJ2-1|15|TRBV13|-
TGTGCCAGCAGCTGGGGACTAGCGGGAGAACTTGAGCAGTTCTTC
CASSWGLAGELEQFF
>TRBD1|TRBJ2-7|15|TRBV9|few
TGTGCCAGCAGCGTAGCAGGCAGGGGGCGAGAGGAGCAGTACTTC
CASSVAGRGREEQYF
>-|TRBJ1-1|14|TRBV20-1|many
TGCAGTGCCGCCCGGGGACGCCCGGTCACTGAAGCTTTCTTT
CSAARGRPVTEAFF
>TRBD1|TRBJ2-2|14|TRBV5-5|many
TGTGCCAGCAGCTTGCCAGGGGGCACCGGGGAGCTGTTTTTT
CASSLPGGTGELFF
>-|TRBJ2-2|17|TRBV10-3|-
TGTGCCATCAGTGAGTTACTCGGGACCCCGAACACCGGGGAGCTGTTTTTT
CAISELLGTPNTGELFF
>-|TRBJ2-6|14|TRBV28|-
TGTGCCAGCACCGAGGGGTCTGGGGCCAACGTCCTGACTTTC
CASTEGSGANVLTF
>TRBD1|TRBJ2-3|12|TRBV20-1|many
TGCAGTGCCAGGGGACAGTGGGATACGCAGTATTTT
CSARGQWDTQYF
>TRBD2|TRBJ2-3|16|TRBV19|-
TGTGCCAGTCGAATTTCCGGGACTAGCTTCGCAGATACGCAGTATTTT
CASRISGTSFADTQYF
>-|TRBJ2-1|14|TRBV5-1|many
TGCGCCAGCAGCTTCTCCTACGGGGGTCATGAGCAGTTCTTC
CASSFSYGGHEQFF